The 31 T cell receptor beta chains below all came from one sample that was sequenced in a study of cytomegalovirus exposure and HLA in healthy donors. 13 Jbeta primers and 60 Vbeta primers were used for the PCR. Profiled with immunoSEQ multiplex PCR; TCRdb holds only in-frame clones, not every one. Of under 200,000 clones listed, approximately 86% are singletons. The source material was PBMCs. These receptor sequences come from a male donor in good health and CMV-seronegative.

The chain uses TRBV19 and TRBJ2-3, with TRBD2 matching 7 bases. The J segment lost 3 bases and the V segment lost 3 bases, leaving 6 bases of the junction unmatched. The CDR3 spans 15 residues. Germline V gives CDR1 LNHDA, CDR2 SQIVND (reference sequence). DNA of the CDR3: TGTGCCAGTAGTATCACCGGGACTATAACAGATACGCAGTATTTT. It encodes CASSITGTITDTQYF.

A note on this clone: This CDR3 is also generated by other DNA sequences in the sample. The chain carries TRBV5-1 and TRBJ2-5; D perhaps matches TRBD2 (6 bases). The germline V gene has CDR1 SGHRS and CDR2 YFSETQ. There are 13 residues in the CDR3. Trimming stripped 8 bases from V and 1 base from J, with 12 bases between. DNA for the CDR3: TGCGCCAGTAGCGCGGGACCCCAAGAGACCCAGTACTTC. The encoded protein is CASSAGPQETQYF. Together with reference TRBV5-1 and TRBJ2-5, the CDR3 gives the full variable domain: KAGVTQTPRYLIKTRGQQVTLSCSPISGHRSVSWYQQTPGQGLQFLFEYFSETQRNKGNFPGRFSGRQFSNSRSEMNVSTLELGDSALYLCASSAGPQETQYFGPGTRLLVL.

The rearrangement joins TRBV6-5 to TRBJ2-3; D possibly corresponds to TRBD1 (6 bases). Germline CDR1 MNHEY, CDR2 SVGAGI. There are 13 residues in the CDR3. Trimming shortened V by 3 bases and J by 5 bases, and 9 bases separated the two germline ends. This CDR3 reads CASSYRGQDTQYF. In nucleotides, the CDR3 is TGTGCCAGCAGTTATCGGGGACAAGATACGCAGTATTTT.

This clone was counted once. The chain's CDR3 is CASSLRDRVYEQYF. The CDR3 nucleotides read TGTGCCAGCAGCCTCCGGGACAGGGTCTACGAGCAGTACTTC. V is TRBV14 and J is TRBJ2-7; 9 nucleotides align to TRBD1. CDR3 length equals 14 residues. From germline, CDR1 is SGHDN and CDR2 FVKESK. V lost 4 bases and J lost 3; bases outside the gene matches: 4.

The gene calls are TRBV21-1 and TRBJ1-3. TRBV21-1 is assigned pseudogene status. The CDR3 covers 14 residues. The CDR3 nucleotides read TGTGCCAGCCGGAGGGGTTACTCTGGAAACACCATATATTTT. Amino acid sequence: CASRRGYSGNTIYF.

Only a few counts were recorded for this clone. V usage is TRBV7-2 and J usage is TRBJ2-5, with 9 bases aligning to TRBD1. Germline CDR1 and CDR2: SGHTA and FQGNSA. V was pared by 5 bases and J by 4 bases, with 14 bases of the junction left unmatched. The CDR3 is 17 amino acids. The CDR3 nucleotides are TGTGCCAGCAGCCAAACTCTACCGGGACAGGGTGGAGAGACCCAGTACTTC. The encoded protein is CASSQTLPGQGGETQYF.

This clone was detected only once. Relative to the germline gene, one junction end is altered; a read error may explain this. The genes are TRBV7-9 and TRBJ2-7, with D tentatively TRBD1 (5 bases). CDR1 is SEHNR and CDR2 is FQNEAQ in the germline V gene (reference sequence). This CDR3 contains 15 residues. The CDR3 DNA sequence: TGTTCCAGCAGCTTAGATCAAAAGGGGTCCTACGAGCAGTACTTC. Amino acid sequence: CSSSLDQKGSYEQYF.

This chain uses TRBV18 with TRBJ2-7, with 10 bases lining up with TRBD2. The germline V gene encodes CDR1 KGHSH and CDR2 LQKENI. This CDR3 comprises 17 residues. The V segment lost 2 bases and the J segment 6 bases; nucleotides outside the gene matches: 13. CDR3: CASSPGVAGGSPGEQYF. The CDR3 DNA follows: TGTGCCAGCTCACCAGGGGTAGCGGGGGGCTCCCCGGGCGAGCAGTACTTC.

As regards this clone: Other DNA sequences of this sample code for an identical CDR3. The rearrangement uses TRBV7-7 and TRBJ2-7; 11 bases match TRBD2. Looked up from germline, CDR1 is SSHAT and CDR2 is FNYEAQ (reference sequence). Unmatched junction bases numbered 8, after V lost 5 bases and J lost 5 bases. The CDR3 consists of 15 residues. The CDR3 sequence: CASSPGLAGTHEQYF. The DNA for the CDR3 is TGTGCCAGCAGCCCCGGACTAGCGGGTACTCACGAGCAGTACTTC.

The J gene is TRBJ2-5, the V gene TRBV28; a weak D match, TRBD2 (5 bases). The DNA end is more similar to TRBJ2-7, so the J call may be wrong. Looked up from germline, CDR1 is MDHEN and CDR2 is SYDVKM. The CDR3 runs to 12 residues. CDR3 protein: CASSLAGGEQYF. CDR3 DNA: TGTGCCAGCAGTTTAGCCGGAGGCGAGCAGTACTTC.

This clone was recorded only once. This chain joins TRBV19 and TRBJ2-1; D possibly corresponds to TRBD2 (6 bases). Germline-derived CDR1 and CDR2 are LNHDA and SQIVND (reference sequence). The CDR3 spans 14 residues. V lost 8 bases to trimming and J lost 6 bases, with 17 bases between them. This CDR3 reads CASGRLATSNEQFF. CDR3 coding DNA: TGTGCCAGTGGGCGGCTAGCGACATCCAATGAGCAGTTCTTC.

The genes are TRBV7-8 and TRBJ2-1; TRBD2 matches 13 bases. Germline assignment: CDR1 SGHVS and CDR2 FQNEAQ. The CDR3 runs to 15 residues. V shed 5 bases and J 9 bases; nucleotides not matched to a gene: 7. CDR3 sequence: CASSAGLAGVVEQFF. CDR3 nucleotides: TGTGCCAGCAGCGCCGGACTAGCGGGAGTGGTTGAGCAGTTCTTC.

This clone came up once. This chain links TRBV6-6 with TRBJ1-2; 9 positions match TRBD1. With 0 bases clipped from V and 3 bases from J, the junction kept 2 bases outside the gene matches. Germline V gives CDR1 MNHNY, CDR2 SVGAGI (reference sequence). CDR3 length: 15 amino acids. CDR3 nucleotide sequence: TGTGCCAGCAGTTACTCTAGGACAGGGGACTATGGCTACACCTTC. This gives the protein CASSYSRTGDYGYTF.

The V call is TRBV5-1, the J call TRBJ2-7; 7 bases align to TRBD1. CDR1 SGHRS and CDR2 YFSETQ come from the germline V gene. This CDR3 has 13 residues. V lost 2 bases, J lost 5 bases, and 4 bases stayed unmatched. The CDR3 bases are TGCGCCAGCAGCTTTGACAGGGTCGACGAGCAGTACTTC. Its translation: CASSFDRVDEQYF.

The chain carries TRBV14 and TRBJ2-5; D may be TRBD1 (5 bases). Germline CDR1 reads SGHDN; CDR2 reads FVKESK. The ends were cut back, 1 base at V and 5 bases at J, with 17 bases in the middle. This CDR3 has 16 residues. This CDR3 is CASSQVLPGNGETQYF. The CDR3 DNA follows: TGTGCCAGCAGCCAAGTCCTCCCAGGGAACGGGGAGACCCAGTACTTC.

The gene calls are TRBV28 and TRBJ1-4; 7 bases are a match to TRBD1. CDR1 MDHEN and CDR2 SYDVKM come from the germline V gene. Trimming cost V 5 bases and J 0 bases; bases outside gene matches: 15. CDR3 length equals 19 residues. CDR3 in amino acids: CASSVWNLQGIATNEKLFF. The CDR3 region has the DNA TGTGCCAGCAGTGTCTGGAATTTACAGGGGATTGCAACTAATGAAAAACTGTTTTTT.

The V and J genes are TRBV20-1 and TRBJ2-7, with D unresolved. In germline, CDR1 is DFQATT, CDR2 SNEGSKA (reference sequence). V lost 6 bases, J lost 2 bases, and 8 bases lay in between. The length of the CDR3 is 11 residues. CDR3 bases: TGCAGTGCCCCCGTAACCTACGAGCAGTACTTC. Its translation: CSAPVTYEQYF.

V gene TRBV6-6 combines with J gene TRBJ2-5; D not resolved. The J call is doubtful: the DNA matches TRBJ2-7 better. The CDR3 loop spans 12 amino acids. Germline V gene lookup returns CDR1 MNHNY and CDR2 SVGAGI (reference sequence). CDR3 nucleotide sequence: TGTGCCAGCAGTTACGTCCTCTACGAGCAGTACTTC. Protein: CASSYVLYEQYF.

This sequence joins TRBV5-8 and TRBJ1-5; D call uncertain. There are 14 residues in the CDR3. The V and J ends lost 0 bases and 0 bases respectively, with 4 bases between them. Germline lookup yields CDR1 SGHTS and CDR2 YDEGEE. For the CDR3, the DNA is TGTGCCAGCAGCTTGGGTCTTAGCAATCAGCCCCAGCATTTT. It encodes CASSLGLSNQPQHF.

The rearrangement joins TRBV15 to TRBJ2-4, with 7 nucleotides matching TRBD1. Germline V gene data show CDR1 as LNHNV and CDR2 as YYDKDF (reference sequence). The CDR3 spans 16 residues. V lost 5 bases to trimming and J lost 0 bases; unmatched junction nucleotides: 7. CDR3 sequence reads: CATSGKQGIAKNIQYF. The DNA for the CDR3 is TGTGCCACCAGCGGAAAACAGGGGATAGCCAAAAACATTCAGTACTTC.

The chain links TRBV28 to TRBJ2-1; 8 bases line up with TRBD2. The length of the CDR3 is 16 residues. V trimming: 4 bases; J trimming: 5 bases; junction bases outside the gene matches: 10. Germline loops: CDR1 MDHEN, CDR2 SYDVKM. CDR3 amino acids: CASSYLSGSNHNEQFF. CDR3 bases: TGTGCCAGCAGTTATCTCAGCGGGAGTAACCACAATGAGCAGTTCTTC.

This clone appeared once. The chain uses TRBV27 and TRBJ2-3; D gene ambiguous. V dropped 6 bases and J dropped 0 bases, with 4 bases sitting between them. Germline CDR1 MNHEY, CDR2 SMNVEV (reference sequence). This CDR3 comprises 12 residues. The CDR3 bases are TGTGCCAGCAGCCAGAGCACAGATACGCAGTATTTT. Its translation: CASSQSTDTQYF.

The count of this clone is one. The chain combines TRBV5-1 with TRBJ2-1; weak D call: TRBD2 (6 bases). There are 15 residues in the CDR3. CDR1 and CDR2 from the germline V gene are SGHRS and YFSETQ. Trimming removed 3 bases at V and 6 bases at J, with 16 bases between. As DNA, the CDR3 is TGCGCCAGCAGCTCCTCCCCGGGGAGGTTCAATGAGCAGTTCTTC. As protein: CASSSSPGRFNEQFF.

This chain joins TRBV19 and TRBJ2-1; possibly TRBD1 for D (6 bases). The CDR3 covers 14 residues. V gave up 7 bases and J gave up 8 bases, with 18 bases separating them. Germline V CDR1 and CDR2: LNHDA, SQIVND (reference sequence). This CDR3 is CASNLDSRRDEQFF. CDR3 in DNA: TGTGCCAGTAACCTGGACAGCCGGCGCGATGAGCAGTTCTTC.

V gene TRBV5-8 combines with J gene TRBJ2-1, with 7 positions matching TRBD2. J gave up 7 bases and V 3 bases, and 4 bases lay outside the gene matches. This CDR3 is built from 13 residues. Per the germline V gene, CDR1 is SGHTS and CDR2 is YDEGEE. For the CDR3, the DNA is TGTGCCAGCAGCTCGGGGGAGGGGAATGAGCAGTTCTTC. Its translation is CASSSGEGNEQFF.

The chain couples TRBV18 to TRBJ2-4; no definite D call. Germline V gene sequence: CDR1 KGHSH, CDR2 LQKENI. Deletions cut 2 bases from V and 8 bases from J, with 7 bases between. This CDR3 has 12 residues. The CDR3 DNA sequence: TGTGCCAGCTCACCAGACGAGGACATTCAGTACTTC. This sequence encodes CASSPDEDIQYF.

This rearrangement joins TRBV6-5 to TRBJ1-2; D may be TRBD1 (5 bases). The CDR3 is 14 residues long. Per germline, CDR1 MNHEY and CDR2 SVGAGI. Trimming shortened V by 4 bases and J by 5 bases, and 14 bases separated the two germline ends. The CDR3 DNA reads as TGTGCCAGCAGTTCTCGGACAAGCCGTTATGGCTACACCTTC. This sequence encodes CASSSRTSRYGYTF.

V and J are TRBV15 and TRBJ1-1, with no clear D. The V and J ends lost 0 bases and 1 base respectively, with 6 bases between them. There are 14 residues in the CDR3. Looked up from germline, CDR1 is LNHNV and CDR2 is YYDKDF (reference sequence). The CDR3 is CATSRDRGNTEAFF. CDR3 DNA sequence: TGTGCCACCAGCAGAGATCGGGGGAACACTGAAGCTTTCTTT.

The chain has TRBV19 and TRBJ2-1; 9 nucleotides match TRBD1. The CDR3 has 15 amino acids. Germline V gene lookup returns CDR1 LNHDA and CDR2 SQIVND (reference sequence). Unmatched junction bases numbered 7, after V lost 4 bases and J lost 6 bases. The chain's CDR3 is CASSKGGQGGNEQFF. In DNA, the CDR3 is TGTGCCAGTAGTAAAGGGGGACAGGGTGGCAATGAGCAGTTCTTC.

This rearrangement joins TRBV28 to TRBJ2-7, with 12 bases matching TRBD2. Germline V CDR1 and CDR2: MDHEN, SYDVKM. V shed 6 bases, J shed 4 bases, and the junction held 7 bases outside the gene matches. This CDR3 comprises 15 residues. CDR3 residues: CASSQTSGGDYEQYF. The CDR3 coding sequence is TGTGCCAGCAGCCAGACTAGCGGGGGTGATTACGAGCAGTACTTC.

The chain has TRBV9 and TRBJ2-3, with 12 bases fitting TRBD2. With V trimmed by 0 bases and J by 7 bases, 6 bases remained unmatched. Germline V lookup: CDR1 SGDLS, CDR2 YYNGEE. This CDR3 has 16 residues. The CDR3 region has the DNA TGTGCCAGCAGCGTAGGGCTAGCGGGAGGGCCGTATACGCAGTATTTT. This gives the protein CASSVGLAGGPYTQYF.